This T cell receptor (beta chain) appears in the sequencing data of a study of blood T cell repertoires in COVID-19. Study as a whole: The United States, Italy and Spain provided the acute and convalescent COVID-19 samples.

CDR3 length: 16 residues. Germline CDR1 SGHKS, CDR2 YYEKEE (reference sequence). Trimming removed 0 bases from V and 5 bases from J; junction bases left unmatched: 10. Study processing details: Reference gene primer amplification gave nucleated cell count estimates. Sequenced by immunoSEQ multiplex PCR; TCRdb stores in-frame clones only, minus some. That table furnishes V, J and clone size, whereas the DNA furnished D and trimming. The sample carries 50,000 to 80,000 clones, roughly 89% recorded once. The sequence derives from a man between 60 and 70 years old with acute or convalescent COVID-19. The rearrangement links TRBV5-5 to TRBJ1-2, with TRBD1 matching over 7 bases. What was sequenced was peripheral blood. The CDR3 bases are TGTGCCAGCAGCTTGGCACCGGGACAGAGGGGGTATGGCTACACCTTC. Translation gives CASSLAPGQRGYGYTF.